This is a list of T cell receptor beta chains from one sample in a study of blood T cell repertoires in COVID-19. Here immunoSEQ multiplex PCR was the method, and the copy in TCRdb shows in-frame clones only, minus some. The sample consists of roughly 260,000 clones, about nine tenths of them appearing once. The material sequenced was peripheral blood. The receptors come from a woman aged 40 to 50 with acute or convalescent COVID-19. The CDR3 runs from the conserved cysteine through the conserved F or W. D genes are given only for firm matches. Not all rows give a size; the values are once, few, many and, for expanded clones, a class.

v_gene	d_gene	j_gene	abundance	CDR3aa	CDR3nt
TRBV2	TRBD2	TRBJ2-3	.	CASKRGAGTDTQYF	TGTGCCAGCAAGCGGGGGGCGGGCACAGATACGCAGTATTTT
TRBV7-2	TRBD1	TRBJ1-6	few	CASSFDRGGTLHF	TGTGCCAGCAGCTTCGACAGGGGAGGCACCCTCCACTTT
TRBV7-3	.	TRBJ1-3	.	CASSPSRGNTIYF	TGTGCCAGCAGCCCCTCCCGGGGAAACACCATATATTTT
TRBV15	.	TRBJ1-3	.	CATSRERMLDRLPGNTIYF	TGTGCCACCAGCAGAGAAAGGATGTTAGACAGGCTTCCTGGAAACACCATATATTTT
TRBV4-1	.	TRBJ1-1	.	CASSRALGGTEAFF	TGCGCCAGCAGCCGGGCCCTCGGGGGCACTGAAGCTTTCTTT
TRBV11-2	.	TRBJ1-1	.	CASSLGSRAPTEAFF	TGTGCCAGCAGCTTAGGGTCCAGGGCCCCCACTGAAGCTTTCTTT
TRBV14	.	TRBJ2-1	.	CASSQDRHNEQFF	TGTGCCAGCAGCCAAGACAGGCACAATGAGCAGTTCTTC
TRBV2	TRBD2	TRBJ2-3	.	CASRTVAGRRTDTQYF	TGTGCCAGCAGAACCGTAGCGGGGCGACGCACAGATACGCAGTATTTT
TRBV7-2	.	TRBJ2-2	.	CASSRQENTGELFF	TGTGCCAGCAGTCGACAGGAGAACACCGGGGAGCTGTTTTTT
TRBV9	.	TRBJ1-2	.	CASSVAGEGYGYTF	TGTGCCAGCAGCGTAGCGGGGGAGGGGTATGGCTACACCTTC
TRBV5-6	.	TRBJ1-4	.	CASSLGHSGEKLFF	TGTGCCAGCAGCTTGGGGCACAGCGGGGAAAAACTGTTTTTT
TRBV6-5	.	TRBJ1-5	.	CASTRGGNQPQHF	TGTGCCAGCACCCGGGGGGGCAATCAGCCCCAGCATTTT
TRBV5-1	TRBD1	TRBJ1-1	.	CASNPQGALSEAFF	TGCGCCAGCAACCCTCAGGGGGCGCTTTCTGAAGCTTTCTTT
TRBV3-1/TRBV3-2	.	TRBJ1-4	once	CASSQWGDGATNEKLFF	TGTGCCAGCAGCCAATGGGGGGATGGCGCAACTAATGAAAAACTGTTTTTT
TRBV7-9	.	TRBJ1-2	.	CASGGIDYGYTF	TGTGCCAGTGGGGGCATTGACTATGGCTACACCTTC
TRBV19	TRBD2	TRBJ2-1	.	CASSILAGDYNEQFF	TGTGCCAGTAGTATTCTGGCGGGGGATTACAATGAGCAGTTCTTC
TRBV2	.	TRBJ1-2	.	CASRGRGYTF	TGTGCCAGCCGGGGGAGAGGCTACACCTTC
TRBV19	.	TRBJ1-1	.	CASSGIRGIEAFF	TGTGCCAGTAGTGGGATTCGGGGTATTGAAGCTTTCTTT
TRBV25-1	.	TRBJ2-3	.	CASSSLPAGFGQYF	TGTGCCAGCAGTTCCTTACCAGCCGGGTTCGGGCAGTATTTT
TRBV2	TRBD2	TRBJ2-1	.	CASSEKLAGGRSEQFF	TGTGCCAGCAGTGAGAAACTAGCGGGGGGGCGTAGTGAGCAGTTCTTC
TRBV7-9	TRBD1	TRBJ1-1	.	CASSPGTGGLIEAFF	TGTGCCAGCAGCCCGGGGACAGGGGGCTTAATTGAAGCTTTCTTT
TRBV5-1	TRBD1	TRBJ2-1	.	CASSNRQGAKLDEQFF	TGCGCCAGCAGCAACCGACAGGGGGCCAAATTGGATGAGCAGTTCTTC
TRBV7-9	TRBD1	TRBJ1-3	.	CASSPPTGEGNTIYF	TGTGCCAGCAGCCCGCCGACAGGGGAAGGAAACACCATATATTTT
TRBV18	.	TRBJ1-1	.	CASSPKEGGTEAFF	TGTGCCAGCTCTCCCAAGGAGGGAGGCACTGAAGCTTTCTTT
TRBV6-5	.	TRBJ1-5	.	CASSYGGQDQPQHF	TGTGCCAGCAGTTACGGAGGGCAAGACCAGCCCCAGCATTTT
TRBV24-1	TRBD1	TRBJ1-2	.	CATSDPNRGRGGYTF	TGTGCCACCAGTGACCCCAACAGGGGGCGAGGTGGCTACACCTTC
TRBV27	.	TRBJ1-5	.	CASSFPRGPQHF	TGTGCCAGCAGTTTCCCACGGGGGCCCCAGCATTTT
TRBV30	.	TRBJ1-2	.	CAWSYRVGYTF	TGTGCCTGGTCCTACAGGGTCGGCTACACCTTC
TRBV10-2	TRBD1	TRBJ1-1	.	CASRQRQGLGTEAFF	TGCGCCAGCAGGCAACGACAGGGGTTGGGGACTGAAGCTTTCTTT
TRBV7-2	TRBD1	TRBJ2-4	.	CASSPGQGANIQYF	TGTGCCAGCAGCCCCGGACAGGGGGCCAACATTCAGTACTTC
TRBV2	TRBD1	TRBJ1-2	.	CASSAPGQENYGYTF	TGTGCCAGCAGTGCCCCGGGACAGGAGAACTATGGCTACACCTTC
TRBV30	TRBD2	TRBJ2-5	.	CAWSVPSGGLYYQETQYF	TGTGCCTGGAGTGTACCCAGCGGGGGACTCTACTACCAAGAGACCCAGTACTTC
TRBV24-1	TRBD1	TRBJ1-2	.	CATVTNRGKAYGYTF	TGTGCCACCGTAACTAACAGGGGGAAGGCCTATGGCTACACCTTC
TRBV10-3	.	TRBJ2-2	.	CAISENAAGELFF	TGTGCCATCAGTGAGAACGCAGCCGGGGAGCTGTTTTTT
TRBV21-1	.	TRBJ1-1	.	CASSKVMAYTEAFF	TGTGCCAGCAGCAAAGTTATGGCTTACACTGAAGCTTTCTTT
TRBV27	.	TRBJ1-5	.	CASGNRVRNQPQHF	TGTGCCAGCGGAAACAGGGTTAGGAATCAGCCCCAGCATTTT
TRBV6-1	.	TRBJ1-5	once	CASSETSRQPQHF	TGTGCCAGCAGTGAAACGAGTCGTCAGCCCCAGCATTTT
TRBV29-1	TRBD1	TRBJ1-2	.	CSVGDRGPVGYTF	TGCAGCGTTGGAGACAGGGGGCCTGTAGGCTACACCTTC
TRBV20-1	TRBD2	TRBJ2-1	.	CSASGSSGGGHNEQFF	TGCAGTGCTAGTGGGTCGAGCGGGGGGGGCCACAATGAGCAGTTCTTC
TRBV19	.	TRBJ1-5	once	CASSIGQGINQPQHF	TGTGCCAGTAGTATCGGGCAGGGGATCAATCAGCCCCAGCATTTT
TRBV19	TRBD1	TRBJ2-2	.	CATYTGDANTGELFF	TGTGCCACTTACACAGGGGATGCGAACACCGGGGAGCTGTTTTTT
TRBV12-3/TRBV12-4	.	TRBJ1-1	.	CASSYTGTTEAFF	TGTGCCAGCAGCTACACCGGGACAACTGAAGCTTTCTTT
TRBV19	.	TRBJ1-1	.	CASSISPSGAEAFF	TGTGCCAGTAGTATTTCCCCATCGGGGGCTGAAGCTTTCTTT
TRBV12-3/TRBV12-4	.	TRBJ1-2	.	CASSLQRYGYTF	TGTGCCAGCAGTTTACAGCGCTATGGCTACACCTTC
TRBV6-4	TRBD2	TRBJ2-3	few	CASSDGGGATDTQYF	TGTGCCAGCAGTGACGGCGGGGGGGCCACAGATACGCAGTATTTT
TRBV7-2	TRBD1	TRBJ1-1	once	CASSPPRGPEAFF	TGTGCCAGCAGCCCCCCGAGGGGGCCTGAAGCTTTCTTT
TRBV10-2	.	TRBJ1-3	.	CASSLMNTIYF	TGCGCCAGCAGCCTAATGAACACCATATATTTT
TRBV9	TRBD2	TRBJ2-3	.	CASSVDLAGSDTQYF	TGTGCCAGCAGCGTAGACCTAGCGGGGTCAGATACGCAGTATTTT
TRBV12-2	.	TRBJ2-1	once	CASRLWGGQVGEQFF	TGTGCAAGTCGCTTGTGGGGAGGCCAGGTGGGTGAGCAGTTCTTC
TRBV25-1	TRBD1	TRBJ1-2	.	CASSSRRDRGYGYTF	TGTGCCAGCAGTTCTCGCCGGGACAGAGGCTATGGCTACACCTTC
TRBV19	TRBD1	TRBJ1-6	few	CASSILDGTGGNSPLHF	TGTGCCAGTAGTATACTCGATGGGACAGGGGGTAATTCACCCCTCCACTTT